This T cell receptor (beta chain) emerged from a study of T-cell reconstitution after alpha-beta-depleted transplantation in children. With respect to this clonotype: Its antigen is not known. This may be a read error, as it is one base from a much larger clone.

Points from the study as a whole: From newly produced T cells came most of the T-cell counts and diversity one year after transplant. Reportedly, only several hundred clones from non-depleted graft cells drove alpha-beta T-cell counts at about two months. The study traced high day-60 TCRbeta diversity in some patients to surviving recipient T cells and thymic progenitors.

CDR3 length: 15 residues. The trim removed 4 bases at V and 3 bases at J, leaving 4 bases unmatched. It was with unique molecular identifiers that the TCRbeta library was prepared. TCRdb re-called the PCR reads through MiXCR, storing one row per CDR3 protein. The sample has about 260,000 distinct CDR3 sequences, roughly 11% seen once; the top ten hold 23%. The sequences come from peripheral blood, collected 180 days after TCRalphabeta/CD19-depleted stem cell transplant. The origin of this receptor is a male patient aged 2 to 10 who had a stem cell transplant for chronic granulomatous disease, so the T cells may come from the graft donor. The rearrangement joins TRBV12-3 or TRBV12-4 to TRBJ2-1, with TRBD2 matching 9 bases. CDR3 protein: CASSYRAGGYNEQFF. CDR3 bases: TGTGCCAGCAGTTATCGAGCGGGGGGCTACAATGAGCAGTTCTTC.